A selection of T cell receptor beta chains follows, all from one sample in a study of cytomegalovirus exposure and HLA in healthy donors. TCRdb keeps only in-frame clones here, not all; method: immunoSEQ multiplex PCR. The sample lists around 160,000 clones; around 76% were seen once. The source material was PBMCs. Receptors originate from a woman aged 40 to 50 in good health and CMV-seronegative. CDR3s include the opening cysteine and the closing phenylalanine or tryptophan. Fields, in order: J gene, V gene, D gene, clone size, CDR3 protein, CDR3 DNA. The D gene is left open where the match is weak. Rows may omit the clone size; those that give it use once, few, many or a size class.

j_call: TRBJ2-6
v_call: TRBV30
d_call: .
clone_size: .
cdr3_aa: CAWSETDYTSGANVLTF
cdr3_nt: TGTGCCTGGAGTGAAACCGACTACACCTCTGGGGCCAACGTCCTGACTTTC

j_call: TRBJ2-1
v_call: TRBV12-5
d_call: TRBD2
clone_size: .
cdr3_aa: CASGPPSGAGGMNEQFF
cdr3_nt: TGTGCTAGTGGCCCTCCTTCCGGGGCGGGAGGGATGAATGAGCAGTTCTTC

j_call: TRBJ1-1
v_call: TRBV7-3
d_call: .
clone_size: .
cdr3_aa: CASSLTGRSEAFF
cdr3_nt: TGTGCCAGCAGCTTAACGGGGAGGTCTGAAGCTTTCTTT

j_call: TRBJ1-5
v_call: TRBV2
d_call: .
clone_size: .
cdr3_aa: CASSGENQPQHF
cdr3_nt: TGTGCCAGCAGTGGGGAGAACCAGCCCCAGCATTTT

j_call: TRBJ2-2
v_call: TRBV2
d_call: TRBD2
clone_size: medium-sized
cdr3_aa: CASSEGVTSGTGELFF
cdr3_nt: TGTGCCAGCAGTGAAGGGGTGACTAGCGGGACCGGGGAGCTGTTTTTT

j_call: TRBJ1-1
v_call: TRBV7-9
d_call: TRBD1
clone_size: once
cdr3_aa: CASKTGVQLEAFF
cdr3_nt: TGTGCCAGCAAAACAGGGGTTCAGCTCGAAGCTTTCTTT

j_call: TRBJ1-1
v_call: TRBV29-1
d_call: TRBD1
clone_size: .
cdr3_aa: CSVDQGEDGFF
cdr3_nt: TGCAGCGTTGATCAGGGGGAGGATGGTTTCTTT

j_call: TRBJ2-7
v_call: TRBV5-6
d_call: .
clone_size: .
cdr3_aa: CASSLNHYEQYF
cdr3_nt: TGTGCCAGCAGCTTGAATCATTACGAGCAGTACTTC

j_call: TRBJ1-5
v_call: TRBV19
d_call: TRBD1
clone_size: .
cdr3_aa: CASSTRQGGLNQPQHF
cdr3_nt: TGTGCCAGTAGTACCAGACAGGGGGGGTTAAATCAGCCCCAGCATTTT

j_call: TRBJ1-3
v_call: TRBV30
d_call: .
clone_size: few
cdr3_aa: CAWMSFSSGNTIYF
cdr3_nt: TGTGCCTGGATGTCCTTCTCCTCTGGAAACACCATATATTTT

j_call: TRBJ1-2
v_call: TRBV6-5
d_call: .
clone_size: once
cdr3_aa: CASSRGGTVNYGYTF
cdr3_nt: TGTGCCAGCAGTAGGGGGGGGACCGTTAACTATGGCTACACCTTC

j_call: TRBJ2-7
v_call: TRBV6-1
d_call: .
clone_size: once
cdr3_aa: CASSEGGGSDWYEQYF
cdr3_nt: TGTGCCAGCAGTGAAGGGGGTGGTAGCGATTGGTACGAGCAGTACTTC

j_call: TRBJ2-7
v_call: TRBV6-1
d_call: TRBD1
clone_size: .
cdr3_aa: CASSADRVGSYEQYF
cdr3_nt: TGTGCCAGCAGTGCCGACAGGGTGGGATCCTACGAGCAGTACTTC

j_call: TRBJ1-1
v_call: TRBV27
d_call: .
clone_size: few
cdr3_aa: CASSPQGYGTEAFF
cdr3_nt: TGTGCCAGCAGTCCTCAGGGGTATGGAACTGAAGCTTTCTTT

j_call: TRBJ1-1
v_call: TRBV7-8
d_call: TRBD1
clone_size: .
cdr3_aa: CASSLLDREINTEAFF
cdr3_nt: TGTGCCAGCAGCTTGCTGGACAGGGAAATAAACACTGAAGCTTTCTTT

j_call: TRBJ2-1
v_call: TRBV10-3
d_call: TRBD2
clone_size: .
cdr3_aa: CAIRPWREGNQFF
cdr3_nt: TGTGCCATCAGGCCGTGGCGGGAGGGGAACCAGTTCTTC

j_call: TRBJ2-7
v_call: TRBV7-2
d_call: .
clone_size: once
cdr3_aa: CASSPDRYPYEQYF
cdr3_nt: TGTGCCAGCAGCCCAGACAGGTACCCCTACGAGCAGTACTTC

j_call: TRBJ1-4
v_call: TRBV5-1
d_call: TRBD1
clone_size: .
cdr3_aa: CASSSSRDRGLGNEKLFF
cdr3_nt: TGCGCCAGCAGCTCATCCCGGGACAGGGGACTGGGAAATGAAAAACTGTTTTTT

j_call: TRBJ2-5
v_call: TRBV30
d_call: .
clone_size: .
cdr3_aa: CAWSVREETQYF
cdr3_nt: TGTGCCTGGAGTGTTCGTGAGGAGACCCAGTACTTC

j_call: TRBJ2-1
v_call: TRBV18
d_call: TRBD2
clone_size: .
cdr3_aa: CASSPPGLAAPGYNEQFF
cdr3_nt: TGTGCCAGCTCACCACCGGGACTAGCGGCCCCGGGGTACAATGAGCAGTTCTTC

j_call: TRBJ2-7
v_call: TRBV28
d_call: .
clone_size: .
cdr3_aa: CASSRSYEQYF
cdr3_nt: TGTGCCAGCAGTCGGAGCTACGAGCAGTACTTC

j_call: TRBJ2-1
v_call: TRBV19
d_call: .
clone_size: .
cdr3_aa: CASRVGVSYNEQFF
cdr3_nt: TGTGCCAGTAGGGTGGGAGTGTCCTACAATGAGCAGTTCTTC

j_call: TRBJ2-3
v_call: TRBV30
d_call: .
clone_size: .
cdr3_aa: CAWSVRRGLSTDTQYF
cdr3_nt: TGTGCCTGGAGTGTAAGGCGGGGCCTCAGCACAGATACGCAGTATTTT

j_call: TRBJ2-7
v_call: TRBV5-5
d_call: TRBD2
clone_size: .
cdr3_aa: CASSLGLAGAYEQYF
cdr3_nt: TGTGCCAGCAGTTTGGGACTAGCGGGCGCCTACGAGCAGTACTTC

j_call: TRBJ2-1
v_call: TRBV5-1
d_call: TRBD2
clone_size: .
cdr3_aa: CASSLEGSGSSYNEQFF
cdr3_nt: TGCGCCAGCAGCTTGGAAGGAAGCGGGAGCTCCTACAATGAGCAGTTCTTC

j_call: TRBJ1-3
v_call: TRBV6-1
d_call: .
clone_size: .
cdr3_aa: CASSEPGEDSGNTIYF
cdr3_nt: TGTGCCAGCAGTGAGCCGGGGGAGGACTCTGGAAACACCATATATTTT

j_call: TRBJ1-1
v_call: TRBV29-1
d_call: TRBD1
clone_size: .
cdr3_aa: CSGTGQGVTEAFF
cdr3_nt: TGCAGCGGTACGGGACAGGGGGTCACTGAAGCTTTCTTT

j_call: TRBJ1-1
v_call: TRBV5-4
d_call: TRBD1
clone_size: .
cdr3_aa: CASSSGTGTEAFF
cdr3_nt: TGTGCCAGCAGCTCGGGGACAGGGACTGAAGCTTTCTTT

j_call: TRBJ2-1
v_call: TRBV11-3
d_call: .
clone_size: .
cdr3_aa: CASTRSGLNEQFF
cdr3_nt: TGTGCCAGCACCAGGTCGGGACTCAATGAGCAGTTCTTC

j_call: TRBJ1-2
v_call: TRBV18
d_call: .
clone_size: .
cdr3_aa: CASSPLQATYGYTF
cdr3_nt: TGTGCCAGCTCACCATTACAGGCCACCTATGGCTACACCTTC

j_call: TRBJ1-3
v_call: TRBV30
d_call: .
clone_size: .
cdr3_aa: CAWSEPGVISGNTIYF
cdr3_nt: TGTGCCTGGAGTGAGCCAGGGGTGATATCTGGAAACACCATATATTTT

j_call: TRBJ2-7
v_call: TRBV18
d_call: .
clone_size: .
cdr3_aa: CASSPPDNEQYF
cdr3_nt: TGTGCCAGCTCACCACCGGACAACGAGCAGTACTTC

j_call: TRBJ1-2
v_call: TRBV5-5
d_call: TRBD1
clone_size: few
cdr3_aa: CASSLAWTGDREGYTF
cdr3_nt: TGTGCCAGCAGCTTGGCGTGGACAGGGGATCGCGAGGGCTACACCTTC

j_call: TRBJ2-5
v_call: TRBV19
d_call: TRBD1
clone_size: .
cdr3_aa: CASSPGQVETQYF
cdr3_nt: TGTGCCAGTAGTCCGGGACAGGTCGAGACCCAGTACTTC

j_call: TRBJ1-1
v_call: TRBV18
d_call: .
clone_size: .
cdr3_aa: CASSPGQNTEAFF
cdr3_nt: TGTGCCAGCTCACCAGGCCAAAACACTGAAGCTTTCTTT

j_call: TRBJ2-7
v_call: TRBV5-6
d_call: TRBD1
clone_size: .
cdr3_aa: CASSFGQDREQYF
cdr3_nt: TGTGCCAGCAGCTTCGGACAGGATCGAGAGCAGTACTTC